The rows below give T cell receptor beta chains drawn from one sample of a study of shared clonotypes between healthy human individuals. The method was immunoSEQ multiplex PCR; TCRdb's version includes in-frame clones alone and lacks a portion of them. The sample has approximately 2.3 million clones; over 90% are singletons. The source material was naive CD4+ T cells from PBMCs. The receptors shown here come from a man between 18 and 29 years old in good health. Some clones in this sample may be carry-over from other donors' samples. CDR3s include the opening cysteine and the closing phenylalanine or tryptophan. A D gene is named only where the DNA matches it firmly. Part of the rows lack a size; the others show once, few, many or a class for expanded clones.

TRBV28	TRBD1	NA	TRBJ2-3	TGTGCCAGCAGTTTGCGAACAGGGGCGGTCTCAGATACGCAGTATTTT	CASSLRTGAVSDTQYF
TRBV18	NA	NA	TRBJ2-3	TGTGCCAGCTCCCGGGGATACCGGGGTGAAGCGCAGTATTTT	CASSRGYRGEAQYF
TRBV18	NA	NA	TRBJ1-2	TGTGCCAGCTCACCAGGGTTGGGGGCGCAGCACCTTACCCAGTACCATGGCTACACCTTC	CASSPGLGAQHLTQYHGYTF
TRBV2	TRBD1	NA	TRBJ1-1	TGTGCCAGCAACTCACAGGGGGCGACTGAAGCTTTCTTT	CASNSQGATEAFF
TRBV5-6	NA	NA	TRBJ2-1	TGTGCCAGCAGCTGGACTAACGGCTACAATGAGCAGTTCTTC	CASSWTNGYNEQFF
TRBV7-9	NA	NA	TRBJ2-2	TGTGCCAGCAGCTTACCACTATCCAGCTCCACCGGGGAGCTGTTTTTT	CASSLPLSSSTGELFF
TRBV7-3	NA	once	TRBJ1-1	TGTGCCAGCAGGGATAACAGTAACACTGAAGCTTTCTTT	CASRDNSNTEAFF
TRBV5-1	NA	NA	TRBJ2-1	TGCGCCAGCAGTACAGGGAGCTCCTACAATGAGCAGTTCTTC	CASSTGSSYNEQFF
TRBV7-8	TRBD1	once	TRBJ2-1	TGTGCCAGCAGTTCGACAGGGGGCTACAATGAGCAGTTCTTC	CASSSTGGYNEQFF
TRBV5-4	TRBD2	NA	TRBJ2-7	TGTGCCAGCAGCTTGCCGACTAGCGGGAGTTATAAGTACTTC	CASSLPTSGSYKYF
TRBV6-5	NA	NA	TRBJ2-7	TGTGCCAGCAGTTACTCGAGGTGGGAGTCAGGCTACGAGCAGTACTTC	CASSYSRWESGYEQYF
TRBV5-5	TRBD1	NA	TRBJ1-4	TGTGCCAGCAGCTTGGTGTACAGGGGGGTCACTAATGAAAAACTGTTTTTT	CASSLVYRGVTNEKLFF
TRBV27	TRBD2	NA	TRBJ2-2	TGTGCCAGCAACCAGCGGGAGTCCGGGGAGCTGTTTTTT	CASNQRESGELFF
TRBV7-6	NA	NA	TRBJ2-2	TGTGCCAGCAGCTTTGATGGAGGACGAGGCACCGGGGAGCTGTTTTTT	CASSFDGGRGTGELFF
TRBV28	NA	NA	TRBJ1-2	TGTGCCAGCAGCCCCCCTATTAGACTTGGCTACACCTTC	CASSPPIRLGYTF
TRBV6-5	TRBD2	NA	TRBJ2-1	TGTGCCAGCAGGCGACTAGCGGGGACCTACAATGAGCAGTTCTTC	CASRRLAGTYNEQFF
TRBV19	NA	NA	TRBJ1-2	TGTGCCAGTAGTACCCGGGACAAACTGGATGGCTACACCTTC	CASSTRDKLDGYTF
TRBV28	TRBD1	NA	TRBJ2-4	TGTGCCAGTAACGCCGGGACAGCTAAAAACATTCAGTACTTC	CASNAGTAKNIQYF
TRBV5-1	NA	NA	TRBJ2-1	TGCGCCAGCAGCAGCGGGGGACAGCAACTCAATGAGCAGTTCTTC	CASSSGGQQLNEQFF
TRBV16	TRBD1	NA	TRBJ1-1	TGTGCCAGCAGCCCCCTACGACAGGGTTTAGCTTTCTTT	CASSPLRQGLAFF
TRBV27	TRBD1	NA	TRBJ2-3	TGTGCCAGCCAAAGGAGACTTCAAGACAGGGTTCTATATACGCAGTATTTT	CASQRRLQDRVLYTQYF
TRBV5-1	TRBD2	NA	TRBJ2-3	TGCGCCAGCAGCCTCGGATTAGTGAAGCGGGAGGGCCAATTAGGTACAGATACGCAGTATTTT	CASSLGLVKREGQLGTDTQYF
TRBV5-1	TRBD2	once	TRBJ2-1	TGCGCCAGCAGCTTGGTCGCTCTAGCGGGCTACAATGAGCAGTTCTTC	CASSLVALAGYNEQFF
TRBV7-7	TRBD2	NA	TRBJ2-3	TGTGCCAGCAGCCCGACCCTAGCGGGAGGGCCTGGGACACCAGATACGCAGTATTTT	CASSPTLAGGPGTPDTQYF
TRBV6-7	NA	NA	TRBJ2-4	TGTGCCAGCAGTCCCTCCGAGCTCATAGCCAAAAACATTCAGTACTTC	CASSPSELIAKNIQYF
TRBV28	NA	NA	TRBJ1-6	TGTGCCAGCAGGAAACAGTTCAATGATTCACCCCTCCACTTT	CASRKQFNDSPLHF
TRBV7-6	TRBD2	NA	TRBJ2-3	TGTGCCAGCAGCGTAGGTCTTAGCGGGAGCGCAGATACGCAGTATTTT	CASSVGLSGSADTQYF
TRBV27	TRBD1	NA	TRBJ2-6	TGTGCCAGCAGTTTAGTTTTCGGGACAGCTAACTCTGGGGCCAACGTCCTGACTTTC	CASSLVFGTANSGANVLTF
TRBV18	NA	NA	TRBJ1-4	TGTGCCAGCTCACCACCTGAGGGGGTTACTAATGAAAAACTGTTTTTT	CASSPPEGVTNEKLFF
TRBV29-1	NA	NA	TRBJ2-5	TGCAGCGTTGCCCGGGGACAAGAGACCCAGTACTTC	CSVARGQETQYF
TRBV4-1	NA	NA	TRBJ2-7	TGCGCCAGCAGCCAAGACCAGCGAGATAGCTCCTACGAGCAGTACTTC	CASSQDQRDSSYEQYF
TRBV5-1	NA	NA	TRBJ2-5	TGCGCCAGCAGCCGGACAATGGGTGGGGAGACCCAGTACTTC	CASSRTMGGETQYF
TRBV19	TRBD2	NA	TRBJ2-1	TGTGCCAGTAGTCTTAGACTAGCGGGAACCTACAATGAGCAGTTCTTC	CASSLRLAGTYNEQFF
TRBV7-2	TRBD2	NA	TRBJ2-1	TGTGCCAGCAGCTCCGGACTAGCGGGAGGGAATGAGCAGTTCTTC	CASSSGLAGGNEQFF
TRBV4-1	TRBD1	NA	TRBJ1-2	TGCGCCAGCAGCCAACTCCAGAGACAGGGCAGCTACACCTTC	CASSQLQRQGSYTF
TRBV7-3	TRBD1	NA	TRBJ2-5	TGTGCCAGCAGCTTAATGGCAGGGGGCCCAGAGACCCAGTACTTC	CASSLMAGGPETQYF
TRBV6-1	NA	NA	TRBJ2-7	TGTGCCAGCAGTCTAGTGGAGTACGAGCAGTACTTC	CASSLVEYEQYF
TRBV7-8	NA	NA	TRBJ1-1	TGTGCCAGCAGCTTGGAAGCGGGGACCGTCAACACTGAAGCTTTCTTT	CASSLEAGTVNTEAFF
TRBV7-2	TRBD1	NA	TRBJ1-4	TGTGCCAGCAGCCGGGGACAGCAGAATGAAAAACTGTTTTTT	CASSRGQQNEKLFF
TRBV10-3	TRBD2	NA	TRBJ2-5	TGTGCCATCAGCGAAAGGACTAGACAAGAGACCCAGTACTTC	CAISERTRQETQYF
TRBV28	TRBD1	once	TRBJ1-3	TGTGCCAGCAGTTTAGGGACAGCGCAACCTGGAAACACCATATATTTT	CASSLGTAQPGNTIYF
TRBV5-4	TRBD1	NA	TRBJ2-7	TGTGCCAGCAGCCCTCCGGGGTCAGGGGGCTACCACGAGCAGTACTTC	CASSPPGSGGYHEQYF
TRBV27	TRBD1	once	TRBJ2-7	TGTGCCAGCAGCGGACAGGGCTACGAGCAGTACTTC	CASSGQGYEQYF
TRBV4-1	TRBD2	NA	TRBJ2-1	TGCGCCAGCAGCCGGACTAGCGGGAGGGGCAGGGGTGAGCAGTTCTTC	CASSRTSGRGRGEQFF
TRBV28	NA	NA	TRBJ1-5	TGTGCCAGCAGTTTATCTTATTTGGGCCCCAATCAGCCCCAGCATTTT	CASSLSYLGPNQPQHF
TRBV6-5	NA	NA	TRBJ1-1	TGTGCCAGCAGTTACTCGAACAGGGCTGAAGCTTTCTTT	CASSYSNRAEAFF
TRBV18	NA	once	TRBJ1-5	TGTGCCAGCTCACCGAATCAGGGTCGTAGCAATCAGCCCCAGCATTTT	CASSPNQGRSNQPQHF
TRBV12-5	NA	NA	TRBJ1-5	TGTGCTAGTGGTTCCCGTTCCATCCCCCTTAGCAATCAGCCCCAGCATTTT	CASGSRSIPLSNQPQHF
TRBV5-1	TRBD2	once	TRBJ2-3	TGCGCCAGCAGCCCCATTAGCGGGAGGGCATCAGATACGCAGTATTTT	CASSPISGRASDTQYF